These 28 T cell receptor beta chains came from one sample sequenced in a study of siplizumab effects on memory and regulatory T cells. Clones were read by immunoSEQ multiplex PCR, and TCRdb kept only the in-frame ones, dropping some. The sample includes 80,000 to 130,000 clones, 94% of them seen just once. Specimen: Tregs sorted from blood. The receptors come from a human donor in good health.

The V gene is TRBV6-6, the J gene TRBJ1-6, with D possibly TRBD1 on 5 matching bases. Germline V CDR1 and CDR2: MNHNY, SVGAGI (reference sequence). V dropped 5 bases and J dropped 9 bases, with 20 bases sitting between them. There are 16 residues in the CDR3. The CDR3 loop reads CASSSQGRSMSSPLHF. CDR3 DNA: TGTGCCAGCAGTAGCCAGGGACGGTCCATGAGTTCACCCCTCCACTTT.

The rearrangement uses TRBV18 and TRBJ2-1; a possible D gene is TRBD2 (6 bases). Germline lookup yields CDR1 KGHSH and CDR2 LQKENI. The germline V and J ends were trimmed by 1 base and 6 bases, with 10 bases remaining between them. The CDR3 has 14 amino acids. In nucleotides, the CDR3 is TGTGCCAGCTCACCACTCCTAGCGAGCAATGAGCAGTTCTTC. Protein sequence: CASSPLLASNEQFF.

The V call is TRBV7-9, the J call TRBJ2-7; TRBD2 aligns across 7 bases. The CDR3 length is 13 residues. Trimming cost V 5 bases and J 3 bases; bases outside gene matches: 4. Germline loops: CDR1 SEHNR, CDR2 FQNEAQ (reference sequence). CDR3 nucleotide sequence: TGTGCCAGCAGCCCAAGCGGGAACTACGAGCAGTACTTC. Translating gives CASSPSGNYEQYF.

The V call is TRBV7-9, the J call TRBJ2-1, with D maybe TRBD2 (5 bases). V lost 5 bases to trimming and J lost 7 bases, with 12 bases between them. This CDR3 spans 13 amino acids. From germline, CDR1 is SEHNR and CDR2 FQNEAQ (reference sequence). CDR3 DNA: TGTGCCAGCAGCCGACCGGGGAATAATGAGCAGTTCTTC. It encodes CASSRPGNNEQFF.

This chain joins TRBV6-5 and TRBJ2-2, with a possible D match to TRBD2 (5 bases). V shed 2 bases and J shed 5 bases, with 15 bases lying between them. The CDR3 is made up of 16 amino acids. Germline V gene lookup returns CDR1 MNHEY and CDR2 SVGAGI. CDR3 nucleotide sequence: TGTGCCAGCAGTTACCCCACGAATACGGGGACCGGGGAGCTGTTTTTT. It yields the protein CASSYPTNTGTGELFF.

The chain is built from TRBV20-1 and TRBJ2-5; D is undetermined. TRBJ2-7 explains the end of the DNA better; the J call may be wrong. Germline values: CDR1 DFQATT, CDR2 SNEGSKA (reference sequence). The CDR3 sequence is 10 residues long. CDR3 loop: CSARRYEQYF. The CDR3 coding sequence is TGCAGTGCTAGGCGGTACGAGCAGTACTTC.

This chain connects TRBV5-8 to TRBJ1-5; perhaps TRBD1 as D (5 bases). The V end lost 2 bases, the J end lost 6 bases, and 9 bases lay between the germline ends. The germline V gene encodes CDR1 SGHTS and CDR2 YDEGEE. The CDR3 loop spans 13 amino acids. CDR3 residues: CASSLFRAQPQHF. The CDR3 DNA reads as TGTGCCAGCAGCTTATTCAGGGCTCAGCCCCAGCATTTT.

The chain carries TRBV5-4 and TRBJ1-6; TRBD1 is a possible D gene (5 bases). Germline CDR1 and CDR2: SGHNT and YYREEE (reference sequence). CDR3 length equals 16 residues. V lost 2 bases and J 3 bases, leaving 12 bases between the germline ends. CDR3: CASSLGVANYNSPLHF. CDR3 in DNA: TGTGCCAGCAGCTTAGGGGTGGCAAACTATAATTCACCCCTCCACTTT.

This chain joins TRBV7-3 and TRBJ1-3; D perhaps matches TRBD1 (6 bases). The V end was cut by 5 bases, the J end by 4 bases, with 18 bases between. Germline CDR1 and CDR2: SGHTA and FQGTGA. The CDR3 runs to 16 residues. The CDR3 nucleotides read TGTGCCAGCAGCCTCCCGGGAGGGGGTGACGGAAACACCATATATTTT. Translated, it gives CASSLPGGGDGNTIYF.

The gene calls are TRBV10-3 and TRBJ1-4; D gene ambiguous. From germline, CDR1 is ENHRY and CDR2 SYGVKD. V was clipped by 0 bases and J by 12 bases, with 8 bases between them. The CDR3 sequence is 12 residues long. The CDR3 region has the DNA TGTGCCATCAGTGAGTCTAGTTGGGAACTGTTTTTT. Translated: CAISESSWELFF.

CDR3 region: CASSPQVGLGTEAFF. In DNA, the CDR3 is TGTGCCAGCAGCCCACAAGTGGGCCTTGGCACTGAAGCTTTCTTT. The chain combines TRBV7-3 with TRBJ1-1; no definite D call. Germline CDR1 is SGHTA and CDR2 is FQGTGA. V was shortened by 5 bases and J by 4 bases, with 17 bases between the two germline ends. The CDR3 is 15 amino acids.

The chain is built from TRBV10-3 and TRBJ2-7, with D tentatively TRBD1 (5 bases). The CDR3 spans 14 residues. Trimming left V 3 bases short and J 3 bases short, with 12 bases between. Germline V gene sequence: CDR1 ENHRY, CDR2 SYGVKD. CDR3 residues: CAISDGQGLYEQYF. The CDR3 nucleotides are TGTGCCATCAGTGATGGGCAGGGCCTCTACGAGCAGTACTTC.

The chain links TRBV4-1 to TRBJ1-2; D uncertain. Germline lookup yields CDR1 MGHRA and CDR2 YSYEKL. Trimming pared 6 bases from V and 5 bases from J, leaving 16 bases between. The CDR3 has 14 amino acids. The CDR3 sequence is CASRGPDFRYGYTF. CDR3 in DNA: TGCGCCAGCAGGGGTCCCGATTTTCGGTATGGCTACACCTTC.

This chain joins TRBV15 and TRBJ1-5; D unclear. There are 13 residues in the CDR3. Germline values: CDR1 LNHNV, CDR2 YYDKDF (reference sequence). V lost 0 bases, J lost 6 bases, and 6 bases lay in between. The CDR3 loop reads CATSRDLGQPQHF. Here the CDR3 DNA reads TGTGCCACCAGCAGAGATCTCGGTCAGCCCCAGCATTTT.

The chain carries TRBV28 and TRBJ2-5, with D perhaps TRBD1 (6 bases). The CDR3 spans 14 residues. The V end was cut by 7 bases, the J end by 5 bases, with 17 bases between. The germline CDR1 and CDR2 sequences are MDHEN and SYDVKM. CDR3 loop: CASTQIVGAETQYF. As DNA, the CDR3 is TGTGCCAGCACCCAAATAGTGGGGGCGGAGACCCAGTACTTC.

This clone was seen a single time. The CDR3 bases are TGTGCCAGCAGCCAAATTGGGATCACTGAAGCTTTCTTT. Its protein product is CASSQIGITEAFF. The genes are TRBV14 and TRBJ1-1; no firm D call. Germline V lookup: CDR1 SGHDN, CDR2 FVKESK. V was trimmed by 2 bases and J by 4 bases, leaving 8 bases between them. CDR3 length equals 13 residues.

V usage is TRBV5-1 and J usage is TRBJ2-2; 7 nucleotides line up with TRBD1. Trimming took 6 bases from V and 4 from J; bases not matched to a gene: 21. The germline gives CDR1 SGHRS, CDR2 YFSETQ. The CDR3 is 19 residues long. The CDR3 spells CASTFRYPQDRAGTGELFF. The CDR3 DNA sequence: TGCGCCAGCACCTTCCGCTACCCCCAAGACAGGGCGGGCACCGGGGAGCTGTTTTTT. The full variable domain, with the rest looked up from reference TRBV5-1 and TRBJ2-2, is KAGVTQTPRYLIKTRGQQVTLSCSPISGHRSVSWYQQTPGQGLQFLFEYFSETQRNKGNFPGRFSGRQFSNSRSEMNVSTLELGDSALYLCASTFRYPQDRAGTGELFFGEGSRLTVL.

The chain recombines TRBV9 with TRBJ2-3; no firm D call. Germline V gives CDR1 SGDLS, CDR2 YYNGEE. Trimming left V 0 bases short and J 4 bases short, with 9 bases between. The CDR3 covers 14 residues. The CDR3, as DNA: TGTGCCAGCAGCGTAGCTCCGGGCGCAGATACGCAGTATTTT. This codes for CASSVAPGADTQYF. Full variable domain (missing parts from reference TRBV9 and TRBJ2-3): DSGVTQTPKHLITATGQRVTLRCSPRSGDLSVYWYQQSLDQGLQFLIQYYNGEERAKGNILERFSAQQFPDLHSELNLSSLELGDSALYFCASSVAPGADTQYFGPGTRLTVL.

DNA of the CDR3: TGTGCCATCAGTGAATCGGGTAGAGGTCTGTTCTTC. As protein: CAISESGRGLFF. The chain has TRBV10-3 and TRBJ2-1; no clear D. The CDR3 is 12 residues long. Germline loops: CDR1 ENHRY, CDR2 SYGVKD. V lost 3 bases to trimming and J lost 15 bases, with 15 bases between them.

This clone was detected once. This chain uses TRBV5-1 with TRBJ1-1; D not certain. Germline CDR1 reads SGHRS; CDR2 reads YFSETQ. The CDR3 consists of 16 residues. Trimming removed 0 bases from V and 1 base from J, with 13 bases in between. The CDR3: CASSLDLVRPNTEAFF. CDR3 bases: TGCGCCAGCAGCTTGGATTTAGTGCGCCCGAACACTGAAGCTTTCTTT.

CDR3 protein: CASSIKRLGTPGEQYF. CDR3 sequence (DNA): TGTGCCAGTAGTATAAAGAGGTTGGGGACCCCAGGGGAGCAGTACTTC. V and J are TRBV19 and TRBJ2-7; D might be TRBD1 or TRBD2, each matching 5 bases. Germline V CDR1 and CDR2: LNHDA, SQIVND (reference sequence). This CDR3 contains 16 residues. Trimming stripped 2 bases from V and 7 bases from J, with 21 bases between.

The chain joins TRBV6-6 to TRBJ2-7; maybe TRBD1 (6 bases). CDR1 MNHNY and CDR2 SVGAGI come from the germline V gene (reference sequence). This CDR3 spans 15 amino acids. V lost 1 base and J 2 bases, leaving 12 bases between the germline ends. The CDR3 spells CASSYLQGSAYEQYF. The CDR3 DNA reads as TGTGCCAGCAGTTACTTACAGGGCTCAGCCTACGAGCAGTACTTC.

The rearrangement uses TRBV7-8 and TRBJ2-7; 13 bases line up with TRBD2. The length of the CDR3 is 14 residues. Per germline, CDR1 SGHVS and CDR2 FQNEAQ. After removal of 4 bases from V and 6 bases from J, the junction contained 3 bases not matched to a gene. This CDR3 reads CASSYRLAGGEQYF. CDR3 nucleotide sequence: TGTGCCAGCAGCTACCGACTAGCGGGAGGCGAGCAGTACTTC.

The chain uses TRBV7-9 and TRBJ2-3; 10 bases map to TRBD1. CDR1 is SEHNR and CDR2 is FQNEAQ in the germline V gene (reference sequence). The ends lost 4 bases at V and 4 bases at J; junction bases unmatched: 8. The CDR3 length is 16 residues. The CDR3 DNA sequence: TGTGCCAGCAGCTCCGGTGACAGGGGGCGCGCAGATACGCAGTATTTT. Translating gives CASSSGDRGRADTQYF.

The chain uses TRBV19 and TRBJ1-5; tentative D call: TRBD1 (5 bases). Trimming left V 5 bases short and J 5 bases short, with 13 bases between. Germline CDR1 reads LNHDA; CDR2 reads SQIVND (reference sequence). This CDR3 is built from 14 residues. CDR3 residues: CASSGGEIHQPQHF. The CDR3 bases are TGTGCCAGTAGTGGGGGGGAGATTCATCAGCCCCAGCATTTT.

This chain's CDR3 is CASSLQEGTEAFF. The CDR3 coding sequence is TGTGCCAGCAGTTTGCAGGAGGGCACTGAAGCTTTCTTT. The V and J genes are TRBV27 and TRBJ1-1; D gene unclear. Trimming cost V 3 bases and J 4 bases, with 9 bases left between them. Looked up from germline, CDR1 is MNHEY and CDR2 is SMNVEV (reference sequence). This CDR3 has 13 residues.

CDR3 coding DNA: TGTGCCAGCAGCGCCGGGAGAGCGTCGAGCTCCTACAATGAGCAGTTCTTC. It encodes CASSAGRASSSYNEQFF. This chain uses TRBV9 with TRBJ2-1; possibly TRBD2 for D (6 bases). Per the germline V gene, CDR1 is SGDLS and CDR2 is YYNGEE. The V end was cut by 3 bases, the J end by 0 bases, with 16 bases between. The CDR3 is 17 amino acids.

CDR3 coding DNA: TGTGCCAGCCCCAGAACAGGGGCGCTCAGAATTTCGTACAATGAGCAGTTCTTC. It is translated as CASPRTGALRISYNEQFF. The J gene is TRBJ2-1, the V gene TRBV2, with 7 bases matching TRBD1. Germline CDR1 reads SNHLY; CDR2 reads FYNNEI. This CDR3 has 18 residues. V dropped 8 bases and J dropped 4; count of bases not matched to a gene: 20.